This T cell receptor beta chain stems from a study of blood T cells in healthy people across ages. Worth noting for this clonotype: An end of the junction differs from the germline gene, which may be a read error.

Isolation yielded PBMCs, at least 6 million per sample, in every case. A second PCR of about 6 to 11 cycles used a sample-barcoded 5' primer and a J-beta primer mix. In TCRdb, the 5' RACE reads were re-called with MiXCR into one record per CDR3 protein. The repertoire includes under 1 million distinct CDR3 sequences, 40% to 50% of them detected once, and roughly a fifth sits in the top ten. The material sequenced was blood. This receptor was identified in a man aged 60 to 75 in good health.

CDR3 amino acids: CAGSVRQDYYGYTF. Here the CDR3 DNA reads TGTGCCGGCAGCGTACGACAGGATTACTATGGCTACACCTTC. V usage is TRBV7-9 and J usage is TRBJ1-2, with D possibly TRBD1 on 6 matching bases. The CDR3 has 14 amino acids. Germline CDR1 SEHNR, CDR2 FQNEAQ (reference sequence).